This TCR beta chain emerged from a study of T cells expressing NK-cell markers (dated by TCRdb to about 2020). For the study in its entirety: Fewer than ten donors provided sorted CD3+CD56+NKG2C+, CD3+CD56+NKG2C- and CD3+CD56-NKG2C+ T-cell subsets, whose TCR beta-chain repertoires were profiled. All eight donors whose samples were sequenced were randomly selected healthy volunteers, three of them men and five women. Among the eight sequenced donors, only one was HCMV-seronegative, while the other seven were HCMV-seropositive. Sequencing of the libraries produced 2 x 150 bp reads on Illumina HiSeq 2000/2500, MiSeq or NextSeq.

The CDR3 spans 12 residues, from the cysteine through the phenylalanine. The nucleotide record is missing. From the germline V gene, CDR1 is SGHDT and CDR2 is YYEEEE. Overall results and qualifications from the work: In six donors, the dominant CD3+CD56+NKG2C+ clonotypes were found to rank among the top 10 CD8+ clonotypes and to make up roughly 1.0-7.0% of CD8+ T cells. Those dominant clonotypes were again the most abundant among CD3+CD56-NKG2C+ cells in a handful of donors, at about 25-60.1%. Whether the expanded NKG2C-expressing T cell clones were specific for HCMV antigens remained unclear.

A note on this clonotype: Its antigen is not yet known.

Instrument on record: Illumina HiSeq 2000. The TCR beta cDNA libraries were made using 5'RACE template switching, a step that added both a universal primer site and unique molecular identifiers. Synthesis of cDNA was primed from the TCR beta constant segment and was followed by two consecutive PCR amplification steps. Turning to the authors' computational methods: MIGEC handled demultiplexing of the reads and grouping by UMI, while MiTCR was used to assemble and quantify clonotypes. To remove erroneous sequences, TCR cDNA sequences were retained only when supported by two or more reads. Downstream repertoire analysis used the tcR package, and clonotypes were matched across fractions by CDR3 nucleotide sequence plus V segment. VDJmatch was used to annotate antigen specificity against VDJdb, with one amino acid substitution allowed in CDR3. TCRdb reanalyzed the reads, keeping one entry per CDR3 protein sequence and omitting DNA. For this entry, the V and J calls and clone size follow TCRdb and not the study's own pipeline. The sample's table lists a count of 300,000 to 500,000 distinct CDR3 sequences. The ten largest clones capture roughly a tenth of the sample.

A commercial ELISA kit detecting HCMV-specific IgG in serum was used to determine HCMV serostatus. Peripheral blood mononuclear cells were isolated from blood by Ficoll density gradient centrifugation. The specimen was blood T cells: a sorted CD56 or NKG2C T cell subset, CD4+ or CD8+ T cells, or bulk PBMC T cells (not recorded which). The source is a woman aged 45-59 years in good health. Donor details come from another sample of the same person, matched by shared clones. Recombination joined TRBV5-6 with TRBJ1-4. The CDR3 sequence is CASSLVAEKLFF. With the portions outside the CDR3 filled from the reference TRBV5-6 and TRBJ1-4 genes, the complete variable region becomes DAGVTQSPTHLIKTRGQQVTLRCSPKSGHDTVSWYQQALGQGPQFIFQYYEEEERQRGNFPDRFSGHQFPNYSSELNVNALLLGDSALYLCASSLVAEKLFFGSGTQLSVL.